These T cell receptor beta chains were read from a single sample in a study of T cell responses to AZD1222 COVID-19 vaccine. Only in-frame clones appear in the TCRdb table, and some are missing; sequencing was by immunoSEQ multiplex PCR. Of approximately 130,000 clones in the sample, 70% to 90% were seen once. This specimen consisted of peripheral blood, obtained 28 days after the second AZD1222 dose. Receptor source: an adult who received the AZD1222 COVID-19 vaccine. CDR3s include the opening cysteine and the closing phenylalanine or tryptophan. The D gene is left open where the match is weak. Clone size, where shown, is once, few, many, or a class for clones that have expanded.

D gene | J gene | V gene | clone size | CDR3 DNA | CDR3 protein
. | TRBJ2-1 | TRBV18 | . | TGTGCCAGCTCACCAGCGGTAGGACGGTATGAGCAGTTCTTC | CASSPAVGRYEQFF
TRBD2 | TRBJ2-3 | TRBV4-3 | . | TGCGCCAGCAGCCAAGAACCGAGCGGGGGGGCCAGAGGCACAGATACGCAGTATTTT | CASSQEPSGGARGTDTQYF
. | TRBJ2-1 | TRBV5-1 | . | TGCGCCAGCAGCCGGACAGACCAATCCTACAATGAGCAGTTCTTC | CASSRTDQSYNEQFF
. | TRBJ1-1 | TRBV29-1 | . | TGCAGCGTTGACCGCGGGACGCAGAACACTGAAGCTTTCTTT | CSVDRGTQNTEAFF
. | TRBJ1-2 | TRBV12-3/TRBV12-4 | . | TGTGCCAGCACCCAGAGCCTCCATGGCTACACCTTC | CASTQSLHGYTF
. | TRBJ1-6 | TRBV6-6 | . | TGTGCCAGCAGTTACCGCCCCCCCAGGGAGAATTCACCCCTCCACTTT | CASSYRPPRENSPLHF
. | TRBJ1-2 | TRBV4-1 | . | TGCGCCAGCAGAAAACTGGGACGGCACTATGGCTACACCTTC | CASRKLGRHYGYTF
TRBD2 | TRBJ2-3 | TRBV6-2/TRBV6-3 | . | TGTGCCAGCAGTTCCAGCGGGGGGGCCACAGATACGCAGTATTTT | CASSSSGGATDTQYF
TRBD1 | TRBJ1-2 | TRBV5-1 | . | TGCGCCAGCAGCTCGGGACAGGGGGTCTATGGCTACACCTTC | CASSSGQGVYGYTF
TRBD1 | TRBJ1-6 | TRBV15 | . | TGTGCCACCAGCAGAGATAGGGGGCTCAATTCACCCCTCCACTTT | CATSRDRGLNSPLHF
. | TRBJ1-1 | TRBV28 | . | TGTGCCAGCAGTAGAACAGACAGGTACACTGAAGCTTTCTTT | CASSRTDRYTEAFF
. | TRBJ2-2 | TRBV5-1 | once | TGCGCCAGCAGCTCGAGGGGTTCGGGCGGGGAGCTGTTTTTT | CASSSRGSGGELFF
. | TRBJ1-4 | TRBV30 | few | TGTGCCTGGGAGCGGACAGACCTTAATGAAAAACTGTTTTTT | CAWERTDLNEKLFF
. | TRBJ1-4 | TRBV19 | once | TGTGCCAGTAGAACCCAGATAAGGGGGAATGAAAAACTGTTTTTT | CASRTQIRGNEKLFF
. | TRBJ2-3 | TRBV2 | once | TGTGCCAGCAGAGGGGAACCCACAGATACGCAGTATTTT | CASRGEPTDTQYF
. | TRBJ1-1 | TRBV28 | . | TGTGCCAGCAGTTTATGGGGGGAAGGAGCAAGGAACACTGAAGCTTTCTTT | CASSLWGEGARNTEAFF
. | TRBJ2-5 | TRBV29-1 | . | TGCAGCGTCGGGACGCTCGGGGGTCAAGAGACCCAGTACTTC | CSVGTLGGQETQYF
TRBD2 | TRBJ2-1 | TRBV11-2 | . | TGTGCCAGCAGCTTCCGTGAAGCGGGGGGGACCTACAATGAGCAGTTCTTC | CASSFREAGGTYNEQFF
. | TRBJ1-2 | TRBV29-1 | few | TGCAGCGCTGATGGCTACACCTTC | CSADGYTF
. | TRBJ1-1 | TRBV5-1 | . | TGCGCCAGCAGCTTACCGGGACGGTTGAACACTGAAGCTTTCTTT | CASSLPGRLNTEAFF
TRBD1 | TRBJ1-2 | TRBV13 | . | TGTGCCAGCAGCTTGGGACAGGGCGTGATCTATGGCTACACCTTC | CASSLGQGVIYGYTF
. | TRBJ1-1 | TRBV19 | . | TGTGCCAGTAGTCTGCCCTCCGGGGCATTGACTGAAGCTTTCTTT | CASSLPSGALTEAFF
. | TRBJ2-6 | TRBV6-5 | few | TGTGCCAGCAGTTCCCCCACCGAGGCCAACGTCCTGACTTTC | CASSSPTEANVLTF
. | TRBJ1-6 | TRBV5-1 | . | TGCGCCAGCAGCTTGAACGGAGGTGGAAATTCACCCCTCCACTTT | CASSLNGGGNSPLHF
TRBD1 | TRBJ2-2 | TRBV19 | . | TGTGCCAGTAGTCGGGACAGGGTCAACACCGGGGAGCTGTTTTTT | CASSRDRVNTGELFF
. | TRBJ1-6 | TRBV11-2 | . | TGTGCCAGCAGCACCTCCGTTTATAATTCACCCCTCCACTTT | CASSTSVYNSPLHF
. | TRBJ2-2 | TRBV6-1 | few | TGTGCCAGCAGTGAAGAGAGTCACCGGGAGCTGTTTTTT | CASSEESHRELFF
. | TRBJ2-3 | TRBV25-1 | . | TGTGCCAGCAGTGGCGGTTTTTCAGATACGCAGTATTTT | CASSGGFSDTQYF
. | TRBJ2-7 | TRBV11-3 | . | TGTGCCAGCAGCTTAGTCCCGGGTCCAGGCTACGAGCAGTACTTC | CASSLVPGPGYEQYF
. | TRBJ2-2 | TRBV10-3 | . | TGTGCCATCAGTGGTTCGGGGATAGCAAGCGGGGAGCTGTTTTTT | CAISGSGIASGELFF
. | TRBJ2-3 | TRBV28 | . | TGTGCCAGCAGTTCCTATTGGACAGTAGCAGATACGCAGTATTTT | CASSSYWTVADTQYF